Presented here are 17 T cell receptor beta chains from one specimen sequenced in a study of CD8 T cells in Susac syndrome. It was with random hexamers that roughly 0.5 to 1 ug RNA was reverse transcribed. Via MiXCR, TCRdb re-called the immunoSEQ multiplex PCR reads, giving one row per CDR3 protein. Found here are under 80,000 distinct CDR3 sequences, 85% to 95% of them singletons; the top ten hold around 0.4%. The sequenced material came from CD8+ T cells from PBMCs. Source of these receptors: a human donor with multiple sclerosis.

The CDR3 DNA reads as TGTGCCAGCAGTTTGGGCCCGGGTGAGGCACTCGAGGCTGAAGCTTTCTTT. It translates to CASSLGPGEALEAEAFF. This chain uses TRBV27 with TRBJ1-1; D unresolved. This CDR3 has 17 residues. Germline CDR1 is MNHEY and CDR2 is SMNVEV (reference sequence). Deletions cut 3 bases from V and 6 bases from J, with 23 bases between.

Here the CDR3 reads CASSLGSGILYEQYF. CDR3 DNA sequence: TGTGCCAGCAGCTTAGGGTCCGGGATCCTCTACGAGCAGTACTTC. The V call is TRBV13, the J call TRBJ2-7, with D possibly matching TRBD2 (5 bases). V lost 0 bases to trimming and J lost 3 bases, with 12 bases between them. Germline CDR1 is PRHDT and CDR2 is FYEKMQ (reference sequence). The length of the CDR3 is 15 residues.

Concerning this clonotype itself: The CDR3 ends on some other residue instead of the conserved phenylalanine or tryptophan, so this is likely a read error. The V call is TRBV6-6, the J call TRBJ2-5; tentative D call: TRBD1 (5 bases). The CDR3 runs 16 residues. The V end was cut by 2 bases, the J end by 5 bases, with 18 bases between. Germline loops: CDR1 MNHNY, CDR2 SVGAGI (reference sequence). The CDR3, as DNA: TGTGCCAGCAGTTACCTGGGTGTAGGGGCTCGGGAGACCCAGTACTCC. Translated: CASSYLGVGARETQYS.

This rearrangement joins TRBV11-2 to TRBJ2-1; 11 bases match TRBD2. Germline CDR1 SGHAT, CDR2 FQNNGV. The junction had 5 bases not matched to a gene; V was cut back by 0 bases and J by 7 bases. The CDR3 loop spans 16 amino acids. CDR3 protein: CASSLEGLAGSNEQFF. Here the CDR3 DNA reads TGTGCCAGCAGCTTAGAAGGACTAGCGGGCTCTAATGAGCAGTTCTTC.

The chain uses TRBV12-3 or TRBV12-4 and TRBJ2-5; D possibly corresponds to TRBD2 (6 bases). The V end lost 3 bases, the J end lost 4 bases, and 9 bases lay between the germline ends. The CDR3 covers 13 residues. The CDR3 region is CASSFGSGETQYF. The DNA for the CDR3 is TGTGCCAGCAGTTTCGGGAGCGGAGAGACCCAGTACTTC.

The J gene is TRBJ2-7, the V gene TRBV20-1; TRBD1 might be the D (6 bases). Trimming cost V 7 bases and J 0 bases, with 13 bases left between them. Germline V gene sequence: CDR1 DFQATT, CDR2 SNEGSKA (reference sequence). The CDR3 runs to 13 residues. The CDR3 region is CSVPDSYSYEQYF. In nucleotides, the CDR3 is TGCAGTGTTCCGGACAGTTACTCCTACGAGCAGTACTTC.

V gene TRBV6-1 combines with J gene TRBJ1-3; D call uncertain. The CDR3 runs to 15 residues. Germline loops: CDR1 MNHNS, CDR2 SASEGT. Trimming took 1 base from V and 0 from J, leaving 7 bases between them. In DNA, the CDR3 is TGTGCCAGCAGTGAAGGAGACGGCTCTGGAAACACCATATATTTT. Protein sequence: CASSEGDGSGNTIYF.

This chain connects TRBV6-5 to TRBJ2-7; D perhaps matches TRBD1 (6 bases). CDR1 MNHEY and CDR2 SVGAGI come from the germline V gene. This CDR3 region has 15 residues. V was pared by 0 bases and J by 6 bases, with 15 bases between. The CDR3: CASSYSSYRAGEQYF. Here the CDR3 DNA reads TGTGCCAGCAGTTACTCGTCTTACAGGGCTGGCGAGCAGTACTTC.

The chain is built from TRBV2 and TRBJ1-4; 10 bases match TRBD1. Per the germline V gene, CDR1 is SNHLY and CDR2 is FYNNEI. CDR3 length: 14 amino acids. V shed 5 bases and J 6 bases; nucleotides not matched to a gene: 3. CDR3 DNA: TGTGCCAGCAGTACCGGGACAGGGGATGAAAAACTGTTTTTT. Protein: CASSTGTGDEKLFF.

V and J are TRBV19 and TRBJ1-1; TRBD1 might be the D (6 bases). Trimming removed 5 bases from V and 3 bases from J, with 16 bases in between. The CDR3 is made up of 15 amino acids. Germline assignment: CDR1 LNHDA and CDR2 SQIVND (reference sequence). The CDR3 reads CASSPEGGPYTEAFF. CDR3 sequence (DNA): TGTGCCAGTAGTCCCGAAGGGGGACCGTACACTGAAGCTTTCTTT.

This chain joins TRBV11-2 and TRBJ2-1; D possibly matches TRBD1 or TRBD2 (7 bases each). V was shortened by 4 bases and J by 10 bases, with 17 bases between the two germline ends. The CDR3 sequence is 14 residues long. Germline assignment: CDR1 SGHAT and CDR2 FQNNGV. CDR3 DNA: TGTGCCAGCAGCTCTAGCGGACCAGGGGGGGAGCAGTTCTTC. Translated: CASSSSGPGGEQFF.

This chain joins TRBV5-6 and TRBJ2-3; D possibly matches TRBD1 or TRBD2 (5 bases each). The CDR3 covers 14 residues. V was trimmed by 7 bases and J by 7 bases, leaving 19 bases between them. In germline, CDR1 is SGHDT, CDR2 YYEEEE. CDR3 DNA: TGTGCCAGCGCAAGAGGGACCATACCCAATACGCAGTATTTT. It translates to CASARGTIPNTQYF.

This chain joins TRBV12-3 or TRBV12-4 and TRBJ2-5, with D possibly being TRBD2 (6 bases). V was pared by 3 bases and J by 4 bases, with 9 bases between. The CDR3 loop spans 13 amino acids. This chain's CDR3 is CASSFLGGETQYF. In nucleotides, the CDR3 is TGTGCCAGCAGTTTCCTGGGGGGAGAGACCCAGTACTTC.

CDR3 coding DNA: TGTGCCAGCAGCTTAGGAGGCCTACCGAATGGCTACACCTTC. It yields the protein CASSLGGLPNGYTF. This chain connects TRBV7-8 to TRBJ1-2; the D is unclear. Trimming pared 1 base from V and 6 bases from J, leaving 12 bases between. The CDR3 length is 14 residues. Looked up from germline, CDR1 is SGHVS and CDR2 is FQNEAQ.

Concerning this clonotype: The junction shows a germline mismatch at one end, possibly a read error. J is TRBJ2-7 and V is TRBV7-9; 9 bases are a match to TRBD2. Germline V CDR1 and CDR2: SEHNR, FQNEAQ (reference sequence). This CDR3 has 15 residues. The CDR3 DNA sequence: TGTGCCAGCAGCCTAGCGGGGAGGAGAGACTACGAGCAGTACTTC. It specifies CASSLAGRRDYEQYF.

The chain carries TRBV19 and TRBJ2-1; 9 positions agree with TRBD2. J gave up 9 bases and V 3 bases, and 9 bases lay outside the gene matches. This CDR3 region has 15 residues. Germline V gene data show CDR1 as LNHDA and CDR2 as SQIVND (reference sequence). CDR3 region: CASSISAGGPLEQFF. The CDR3 nucleotides are TGTGCCAGTAGTATCTCAGCGGGAGGACCCCTTGAGCAGTTCTTC.

The chain joins TRBV5-1 to TRBJ2-7, with TRBD1 as a possible D gene (7 bases). There are 15 residues in the CDR3. Germline V gene data show CDR1 as SGHRS and CDR2 as YFSETQ. Between the trimmed V and J ends, which lost 0 bases and 6 bases, there was a span of 16 bases. For the CDR3, the DNA is TGCGCCAGCAGCTTGGCCCAGGGGGGCCCCGTCGAGCAGTACTTC. Translation: CASSLAQGGPVEQYF.